This T cell receptor (beta chain) was sequenced during a study of post-analysis software for immune sequencing data. Overall study context: Relapsing-remitting, secondary progressive and progressive-relapsing multiple sclerosis courses were included.

Germline CDR1 LGHDT, CDR2 YNNKEL (reference sequence). There are 13 residues in the CDR3. V lost 5 bases to trimming and J lost 8 bases; unmatched junction nucleotides: 6. Worth noting for this clonotype: As yet, its antigen is unknown.

Broader study findings: Included in a set of roughly five TRBV segments more frequent in patients than controls were TRBV5-6, TRBV5-1 and TRBV20-1. Normalized Chao1 diversity was significantly reduced in patients versus controls. Strong co-clustering by F measure was evident for samples that had been prepared in the same batch.

Unique-molecular-identifier-tagged TCR beta cDNA libraries were used. In TCRdb, the PCR reads were re-called with MiXCR into one record per CDR3 protein. The data contain approximately 630,000 distinct CDR3 sequences, around 60% of them singletons. The receptor was derived from a girl aged 2-9 years with multiple sclerosis. Sequenced sample: blood. This chain links TRBV3-1 with TRBJ1-2; 9 bases are shared with TRBD1. CDR3 bases: TGTGCCAGCAGCGCCGGGACAGGGAAGGGCTACACCTTC. Protein: CASSAGTGKGYTF.